The 14 T cell receptor beta chains below all came from one sample that was sequenced in a study of blood T cell repertoires in COVID-19. The table came from immunoSEQ multiplex PCR; TCRdb's copy has only in-frame clones and leaves some out. Here the sample spans 120,000 or so clones, 60% to 85% being singletons. Sequencing input: peripheral blood. The receptor source for this set is a man in his 70s with acute or convalescent COVID-19.

This rearrangement joins TRBV6-1 to TRBJ1-2; 10 bases align to TRBD1. The CDR3 runs 15 residues. Germline loops: CDR1 MNHNS, CDR2 SASEGT. Germline trimming cut 2 bases from V and 4 bases from J; bases unmatched to any gene: 4. DNA for the CDR3: TGTGCCAGCAGTGAACCGGGACAGGGGCCCTATGGCTACACCTTC. This gives the protein CASSEPGQGPYGYTF.

This clone was observed a handful of times. The CDR3 DNA is TGTGCCAGCAGACAGGGGGGCTATAGCAATCAGCCCCAGCATTTT. Translating gives CASRQGGYSNQPQHF. J is TRBJ1-5 and V is TRBV6-5; 8 bases agree with TRBD1. This CDR3 spans 15 amino acids. V dropped 6 bases and J dropped 0; count of bases not matched to a gene: 4. Germline values: CDR1 MNHEY, CDR2 SVGAGI.

This clone turned up a few times. This chain uses TRBV4-3 with TRBJ2-7; tentative D call: TRBD2 (5 bases). The CDR3 is 16 residues long. Germline CDR1 and CDR2: LGHNA and YSLEER. The ends were cut back, 4 bases at V and 9 bases at J, with 25 bases in the middle. CDR3 region: CASSLLNAGSASAQYF. The CDR3 DNA sequence: TGCGCCAGCAGCCTTCTAAACGCGGGCTCCGCAAGCGCGCAGTACTTC.

V usage is TRBV10-3 and J usage is TRBJ2-7; D is undetermined. The V end lost 6 bases, the J end lost 2 bases, and 14 bases lay between the germline ends. The germline V gene has CDR1 ENHRY and CDR2 SYGVKD. The CDR3 totals 14 residues. This CDR3 reads CAISRAGETYEQYF. In DNA form, the CDR3 reads TGTGCCATCAGCCGAGCCGGAGAGACCTACGAGCAGTACTTC.

The chain couples TRBV2 to TRBJ1-5, with 8 bases fitting TRBD1. The CDR3 loop spans 14 amino acids. Germline-derived CDR1 and CDR2 are SNHLY and FYNNEI. Losses at the gene ends were 6 bases for V and 3 bases for J; bases not matched to a gene: 4. CDR3 amino acids: CASRTGAFNQPQHF. The CDR3 DNA is TGTGCCAGCAGGACAGGGGCATTCAATCAGCCCCAGCATTTT.

This clone has more than one count but fewer than ten. The CDR3 loop reads CASSLSAYSNQPQHF. The CDR3 DNA sequence: TGTGCCAGCAGTTTATCTGCCTATAGCAATCAGCCCCAGCATTTT. The chain uses TRBV27 and TRBJ1-5; D remains ambiguous. Germline-derived CDR1 and CDR2 are MNHEY and SMNVEV (reference sequence). Trimming left V 0 bases short and J 0 bases short, with 6 bases between. The CDR3 totals 15 residues.

CDR3 sequence: CASSPRRGGDTGELFF. The CDR3, as DNA: TGTGCCAGCTCACCACGGCGGGGGGGCGACACCGGGGAGCTGTTTTTT. The V gene is TRBV18, the J gene TRBJ2-2; 9 nucleotides align to TRBD2. CDR1 and CDR2 (germline): KGHSH, LQKENI. There are 16 residues in the CDR3. Trimming at V came to 1 base and at J to 3 bases, leaving 3 bases not matched to a gene. The full variable domain, with the rest looked up from reference TRBV18 and TRBJ2-2, is NAGVMQNPRHLVRRRGQEARLRCSPMKGHSHVYWYRQLPEEGLKFMVYLQKENIIDESGMPKERFSAEFPKEGPSILRIQQVVRGDSAAYFCASSPRRGGDTGELFFGEGSRLTVL.

This chain uses TRBV2 with TRBJ1-4, with D uncertain. V was pared by 3 bases and J by 8 bases, with 10 bases between. Germline lookup yields CDR1 SNHLY and CDR2 FYNNEI. The length of the CDR3 is 13 residues. DNA for the CDR3: TGTGCCAGCAGTGAGGAAGCGGACGAAAAACTGTTTTTT. It is translated as CASSEEADEKLFF. The full variable domain, with the rest looked up from reference TRBV2 and TRBJ1-4, is EPEVTQTPSHQVTQMGQEVILRCVPISNHLYFYWYRQILGQKVEFLVSFYNNEISEKSEIFDDQFSVERPDGSNFTLKIRSTKLEDSAMYFCASSEEADEKLFFGSGTQLSVL.

V is TRBV4-3 and J is TRBJ1-1; TRBD1 aligns across 8 bases. Germline CDR1 is LGHNA and CDR2 is YSLEER. V dropped 1 base and J dropped 1; count of bases not matched to a gene: 5. The CDR3 length is 16 residues. The CDR3 sequence is CASSQGTGYANTEAFF. The CDR3 nucleotides read TGCGCCAGCAGCCAAGGGACAGGGTATGCGAACACTGAAGCTTTCTTT.

The chain joins TRBV10-3 to TRBJ2-7; unclear D gene. Germline-derived CDR1 and CDR2 are ENHRY and SYGVKD. V was cut by 3 bases and J by 3 bases, with 3 bases left in between. The CDR3 spans 11 residues. As DNA, the CDR3 is TGTGCCATCAGTGACCTCTACGAGCAGTACTTC. Translated: CAISDLYEQYF.

V is TRBV9 and J is TRBJ2-2, with 7 bases fitting TRBD1. V lost 0 bases, J lost 4 bases, and 3 bases stayed unmatched. The CDR3 spans 15 residues. Germline V gene data show CDR1 as SGDLS and CDR2 as YYNGEE. The CDR3 spells CASSVGHRGTGELFF. CDR3 nucleotide sequence: TGTGCCAGCAGCGTAGGCCACAGGGGCACCGGGGAGCTGTTTTTT.

This chain connects TRBV5-1 to TRBJ1-3, with a weak D call TRBD1 (5 bases). Germline CDR1 and CDR2: SGHRS and YFSETQ. Trimming removed 4 bases at V and 4 bases at J, with 9 bases between. The CDR3 is made up of 13 amino acids. The CDR3 sequence: CASSLTVGNTIYF. As DNA, the CDR3 is TGCGCCAGCAGCCTGACAGTCGGAAACACCATATATTTT.

The rearrangement uses TRBV6-6 and TRBJ2-7; 11 bases are shared with TRBD1. Germline trimming cut 5 bases from V and 3 bases from J; bases unmatched to any gene: 3. The CDR3 totals 14 residues. Looked up from germline, CDR1 is MNHNY and CDR2 is SVGAGI (reference sequence). CDR3 nucleotides: TGTGCCAGCAGTACCGGGACAGGGGGCTACGAGCAGTACTTC. This translates into CASSTGTGGYEQYF.

This clone was detected only once. The chain joins TRBV5-1 to TRBJ1-2; D is possibly TRBD1 (5 bases). V lost 2 bases and J lost 4, with 18 bases in between. Germline CDR1 SGHRS, CDR2 YFSETQ. The CDR3 extends over 16 amino acids. This CDR3 reads CASSLNPGGSGYGYTF. CDR3 DNA sequence: TGCGCCAGCAGCTTAAACCCGGGGGGTAGCGGCTATGGCTACACCTTC.